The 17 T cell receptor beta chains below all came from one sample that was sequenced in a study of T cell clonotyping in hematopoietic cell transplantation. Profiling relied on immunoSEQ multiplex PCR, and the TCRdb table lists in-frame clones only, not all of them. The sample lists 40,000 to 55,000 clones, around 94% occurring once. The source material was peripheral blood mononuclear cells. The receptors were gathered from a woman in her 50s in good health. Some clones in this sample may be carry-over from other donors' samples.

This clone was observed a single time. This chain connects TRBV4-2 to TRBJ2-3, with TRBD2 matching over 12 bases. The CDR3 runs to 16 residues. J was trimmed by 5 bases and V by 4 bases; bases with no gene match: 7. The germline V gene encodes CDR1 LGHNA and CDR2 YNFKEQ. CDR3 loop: CASSPLAGGPEDTQYF. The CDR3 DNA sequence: TGTGCCAGCAGCCCTCTAGCGGGGGGGCCTGAAGATACGCAGTATTTT.

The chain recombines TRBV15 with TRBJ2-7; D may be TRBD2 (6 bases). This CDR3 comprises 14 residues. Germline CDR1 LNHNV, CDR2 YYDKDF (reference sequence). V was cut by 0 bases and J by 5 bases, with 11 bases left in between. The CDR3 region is CATSRDLGRHEQYF. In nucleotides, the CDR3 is TGTGCCACCAGCAGAGATCTTGGGAGGCACGAGCAGTACTTC.

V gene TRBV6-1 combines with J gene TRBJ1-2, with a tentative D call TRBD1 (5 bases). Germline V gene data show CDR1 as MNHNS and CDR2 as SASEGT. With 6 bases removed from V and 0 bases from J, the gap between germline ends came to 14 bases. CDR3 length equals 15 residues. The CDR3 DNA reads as TGTGCCAGCAGGTGGGGGGAATTAGCTAACTATGGCTACACCTTC. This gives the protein CASRWGELANYGYTF.

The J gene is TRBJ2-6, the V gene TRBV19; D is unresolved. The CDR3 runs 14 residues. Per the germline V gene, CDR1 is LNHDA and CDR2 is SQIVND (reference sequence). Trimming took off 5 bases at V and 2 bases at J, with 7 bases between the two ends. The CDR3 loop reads CASSSSAGANVLTF. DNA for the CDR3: TGTGCCAGTAGTTCGTCAGCTGGGGCCAACGTCCTGACTTTC.

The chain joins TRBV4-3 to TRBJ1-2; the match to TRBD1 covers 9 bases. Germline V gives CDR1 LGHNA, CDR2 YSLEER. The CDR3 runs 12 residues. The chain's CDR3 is CASSQGAGGYTF. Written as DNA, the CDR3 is TGCGCTTCGTCACAGGGGGCGGGAGGCTACACCTTC.

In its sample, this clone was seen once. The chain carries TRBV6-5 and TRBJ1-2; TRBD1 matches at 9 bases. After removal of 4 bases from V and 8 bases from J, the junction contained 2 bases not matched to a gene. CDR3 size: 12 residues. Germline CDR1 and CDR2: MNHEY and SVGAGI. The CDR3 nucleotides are TGTGCCAGCAGTTTGACAGGGGGAGGCTACACCTTC. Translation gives CASSLTGGGYTF.

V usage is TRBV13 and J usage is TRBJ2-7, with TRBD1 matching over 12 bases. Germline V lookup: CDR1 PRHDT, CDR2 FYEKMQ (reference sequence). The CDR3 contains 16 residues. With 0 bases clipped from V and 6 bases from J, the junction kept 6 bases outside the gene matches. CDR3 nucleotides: TGTGCCAGCAGCTTAGGGGGACAGGGGGCGACCTCCGAGCAGTACTTC. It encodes CASSLGGQGATSEQYF.

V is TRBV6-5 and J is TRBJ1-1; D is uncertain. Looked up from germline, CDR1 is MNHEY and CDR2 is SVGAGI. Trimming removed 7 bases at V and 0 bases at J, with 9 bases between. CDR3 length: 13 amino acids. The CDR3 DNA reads TGTGCCAGCAAACGGGCGATGAACACTGAAGCTTTCTTT. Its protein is CASKRAMNTEAFF.

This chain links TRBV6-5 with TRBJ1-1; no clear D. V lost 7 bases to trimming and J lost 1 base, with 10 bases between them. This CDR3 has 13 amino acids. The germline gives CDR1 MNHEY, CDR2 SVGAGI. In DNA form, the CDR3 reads TGTGCCAGCACTCCGGACCAGAACACTGAAGCTTTCTTT. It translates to CASTPDQNTEAFF.

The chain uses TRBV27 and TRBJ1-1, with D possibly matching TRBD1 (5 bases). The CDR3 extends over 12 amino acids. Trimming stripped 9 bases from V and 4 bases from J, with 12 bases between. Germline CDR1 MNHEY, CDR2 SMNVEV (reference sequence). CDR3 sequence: CARTGCGTEAFF. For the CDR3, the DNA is TGTGCCAGAACAGGTTGCGGCACTGAAGCTTTCTTT.

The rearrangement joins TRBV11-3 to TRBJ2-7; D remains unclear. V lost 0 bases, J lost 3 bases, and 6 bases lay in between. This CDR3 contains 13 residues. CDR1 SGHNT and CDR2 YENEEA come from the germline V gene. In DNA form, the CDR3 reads TGTGCCAGCAGCTTAGATGCCGACTACGAGCAGTACTTC. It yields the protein CASSLDADYEQYF.

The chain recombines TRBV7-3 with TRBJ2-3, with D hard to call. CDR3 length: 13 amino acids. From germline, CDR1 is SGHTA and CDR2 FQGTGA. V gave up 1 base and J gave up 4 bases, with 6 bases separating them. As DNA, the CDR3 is TGTGCCAGCAGCTTAAGCCTGGCAGATACGCAGTATTTT. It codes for CASSLSLADTQYF.

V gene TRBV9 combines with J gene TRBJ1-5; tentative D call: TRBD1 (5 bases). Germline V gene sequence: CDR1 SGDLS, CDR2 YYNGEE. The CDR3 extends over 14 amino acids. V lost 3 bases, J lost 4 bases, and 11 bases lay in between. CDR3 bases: TGTGCCAGCAGCGCCTCGGGGACTAATCAGCCCCAGCATTTT. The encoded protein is CASSASGTNQPQHF.

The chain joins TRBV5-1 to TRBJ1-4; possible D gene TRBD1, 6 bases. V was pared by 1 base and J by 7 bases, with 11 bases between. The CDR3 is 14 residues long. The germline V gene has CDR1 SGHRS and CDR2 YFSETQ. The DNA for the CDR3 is TGCGCCAGCAGCTTGTGGGGGGCAGGTGAAAAACTGTTTTTT. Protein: CASSLWGAGEKLFF.

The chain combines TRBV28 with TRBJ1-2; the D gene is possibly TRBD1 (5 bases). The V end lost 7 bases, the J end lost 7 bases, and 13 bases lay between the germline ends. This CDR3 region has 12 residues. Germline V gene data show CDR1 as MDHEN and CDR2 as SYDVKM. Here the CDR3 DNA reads TGTGCCAGCACATCCGGGGGACGTGGCTACACCTTC. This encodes CASTSGGRGYTF.

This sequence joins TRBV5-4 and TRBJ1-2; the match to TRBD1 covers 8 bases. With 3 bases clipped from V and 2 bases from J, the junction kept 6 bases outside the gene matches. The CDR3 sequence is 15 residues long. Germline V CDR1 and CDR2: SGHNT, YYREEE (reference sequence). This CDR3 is CASSSDRGPNYGYTF. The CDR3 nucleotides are TGTGCCAGCAGCTCCGACAGGGGACCAAACTATGGCTACACCTTC.

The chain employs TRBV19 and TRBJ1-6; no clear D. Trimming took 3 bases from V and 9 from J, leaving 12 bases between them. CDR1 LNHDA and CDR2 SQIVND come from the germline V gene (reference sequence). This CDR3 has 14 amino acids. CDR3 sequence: CASSIRGLGSPLHF. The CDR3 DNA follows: TGTGCCAGTAGTATTCGAGGGCTCGGTTCACCCCTCCACTTT.